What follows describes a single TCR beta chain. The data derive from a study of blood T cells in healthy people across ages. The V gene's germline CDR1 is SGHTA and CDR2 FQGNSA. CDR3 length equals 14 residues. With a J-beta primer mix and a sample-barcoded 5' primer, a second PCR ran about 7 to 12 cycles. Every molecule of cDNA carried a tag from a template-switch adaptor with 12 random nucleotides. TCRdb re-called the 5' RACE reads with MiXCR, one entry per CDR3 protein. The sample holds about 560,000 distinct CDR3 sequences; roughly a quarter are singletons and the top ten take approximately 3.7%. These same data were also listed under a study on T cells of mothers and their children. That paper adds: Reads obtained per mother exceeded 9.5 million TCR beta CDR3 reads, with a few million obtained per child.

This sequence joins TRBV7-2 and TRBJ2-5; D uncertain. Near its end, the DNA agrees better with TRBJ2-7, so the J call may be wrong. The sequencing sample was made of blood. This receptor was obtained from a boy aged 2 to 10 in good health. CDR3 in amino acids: CASSPSHGNYEQYF. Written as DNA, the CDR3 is TGTGCCAGCAGCCCAAGCCACGGAAACTACGAGCAGTACTTC.